This paragraph covers one T cell receptor (beta chain) sequence. The antigen remains unidentified. The assay that was used to sequence DNA from cultured CD4+ T cells was the Oncomine TCR Beta short-read assay. TCRdb reprocessed the PCR reads with MiXCR, giving one entry per CDR3 protein. The sample yields under 8,500 distinct CDR3 sequences, around 60% seen once. The treatment denotes: roughly ten-day PBMC culture with coronavirus spike peptide pools or control peptides (ViraFEST assay). The data were taken from a study of vaccination and CD4 T cells after COVID-19. Study in general: Cells received overlapping spike peptides from SARS-CoV-2, HCoV-NL63, HCoV-OC43 and HCoV-229E as stimulation.

General study findings and limits: Recorded median SARS-CoV-2-reactive clonotype numbers increased from about 20 to 38 without reaching significance.

CDR1 and CDR2 from the germline V gene are SEHNR and FQNEAQ (reference sequence). V lost 2 bases, J lost 5 bases, and 12 bases lay in between. The CDR3 contains 14 residues. The chain carries TRBV7-9 and TRBJ2-5, with a weak D call TRBD2 (6 bases). This receptor was identified in a human donor with COVID-19. This material consisted of cultured CD4+ T cells from blood, taken after SARS-CoV-2 vaccination. The CDR3 DNA sequence: TGTGCCAGCAGCTTATGGGATGGGGGGGAGACCCAGTACTTC. Its translation is CASSLWDGGETQYF. Full variable domain (rest looked up from reference TRBV7-9 and TRBJ2-5): DTGVSQNPRHKITKRGQNVTFRCDPISEHNRLYWYRQTLGQGPEFLTYFQNEAQLEKSRLLSDRFSAERPKGSFSTLEIQRTEQGDSAMYLCASSLWDGGETQYFGPGTRLLVL.